The 2 T cell receptor beta chains below come from one sample, sequenced in a study of CD8+ T cells in alopecia areata (dated by TCRdb to the late 2010s). What this sample's treatment or condition label stands for: oral pan-JAK inhibitor, 5-10 mg twice daily. The library was generated by the immunoSEQ multiplex PCR assay. To provide template for TCR sequencing, every sample had RNA extracted and reverse transcribed into cDNA. TCRdb obtained this table from immuneACCESS and retained in-frame rearrangements with V and J assigned. These tables miss some clones; where compared with another copy, unresolved V genes account for less than half of the shortfall, and the remainder is unexplained. Across this sample there are about 100,000 clones, with almost 60% seen only once. About 16% of the sample is in the top ten clones. Sequencing used CD8+ T cells sorted from blood, obtained at approximately week 56, from a patient treated with tofacitinib. These receptors all come from a human donor with alopecia areata.

This clone was counted between two and nine times. The V call is TRBV5-4, the J call TRBJ2-5; no clear D gene. Deletions cut 4 bases from V and 5 bases from J, with 12 bases between. Germline assignment: CDR1 SGHNT and CDR2 YYREEE (reference sequence). This CDR3 has 13 residues. CDR3 region: CASSLGKPETQYF. CDR3 in DNA: TGTGCCAGCAGCCTGGGAAAGCCGGAGACCCAGTACTTC.

The chain employs TRBV15 and TRBJ1-5; no definite D call. Trimming removed 0 bases at V and 8 bases at J, with 8 bases between. The germline CDR1 and CDR2 sequences are LNHNV and YYDKDF (reference sequence). CDR3 length equals 13 residues. The CDR3 loop is CATSRDFGKPQHF. CDR3 DNA: TGTGCCACCAGCAGAGATTTTGGGAAGCCCCAGCATTTT.